This T cell receptor (beta chain) comes out of a study of T cells after yellow fever vaccination. Notes on the study in general: Researchers noted that a small share of clonotypes showed up in both CD4 and CD8 compartments.

This clonotype was observed a few times. Its antigen remains unknown. Per the germline V gene, CDR1 is SGHDN and CDR2 is FVKESK. With 4 bases removed from V and 5 bases from J, the gap between germline ends came to 17 bases. The CDR3 loop spans 16 amino acids. As TCR cDNA was made by 5'RACE template switching, a universal primer site and UMIs were added. Each CDR3 protein gets one entry after TCRdb re-called the 5' RACE reads with MiXCR. Altogether approximately 90,000 distinct CDR3 sequences are present, under 6.5% being singletons, with the ten largest covering roughly 39%. Material: CD8+ T cells sorted from PBMCs, obtained 10 days after the yellow fever booster vaccination. This chain uses TRBV14 with TRBJ2-2, with D possibly matching TRBD1 (5 bases). The source is a man aged 18 to 30 who received the YFV17D yellow fever vaccine. The CDR3 DNA reads as TGTGCCAGCAGCCTAAGCACGGCAGGGTGGACCGGGGAGCTGTTTTTT. This gives the protein CASSLSTAGWTGELFF.